This TCR beta chain originates from a study of T cells in localized non-small cell lung cancer. Study-level points and caveats: Tumor showed lower T cell clonality than uninvolved adjacent lung, where it was highest. Tumor samples were not multi-region, leaving intratumor heterogeneity unexcluded. Higher T cell density in the blood was associated with longer overall survival, whereas higher adjacent-lung clonality associated with shorter survival. Researchers found a median approximately 53 of the top 100 tumor clones in adjacent lung.

The table came from immunoSEQ multiplex PCR; TCRdb's copy has only in-frame clones and leaves some out. Of around 41,000 clones in the sample, roughly 91% were seen once. Comment on this clone: The target antigen is unknown.

Germline V CDR1 and CDR2: ENHRY, SYGVKD. This CDR3 is built from 15 residues. The V end lost 1 base, the J end lost 0 bases, and 9 bases lay between the germline ends. The chain combines TRBV10-3 with TRBJ1-1; no reliable D call. This material consisted of PBMCs, taken before any cancer treatment. The origin of this receptor is a woman between 35 and 75 years old with stage II lung adenocarcinoma. The CDR3 nucleotides are TGTGCCATCAGTGAGTACCCGAACGTGAACACTGAAGCTTTCTTT. Amino acid sequence: CAISEYPNVNTEAFF.